This passage covers 32 T cell receptor beta chains from one sample sequenced in a study of blood T cells in healthy people across ages. With a J-beta primer mix and a sample-barcoded 5' primer, a second PCR ran about 7 to 12 cycles. Each CDR3 protein gets one entry after TCRdb re-called the 5' RACE reads with MiXCR. This repertoire shows about 1,400,000 distinct CDR3 sequences, roughly 40% found once; its top ten account for 7.9%. The source material was blood. These receptors all come from a woman aged 18-35 years in good health.

The rearrangement joins TRBV6-6 to TRBJ2-1; D gene unclear. Germline V gene sequence: CDR1 MNHNY, CDR2 SVGAGI (reference sequence). Trimming removed 5 bases from V and 2 bases from J, with 7 bases in between. The length of the CDR3 is 13 residues. CDR3 sequence reads: CASSPLTYNEQFF. The CDR3 DNA follows: TGTGCCAGCAGTCCCCTTACCTACAATGAGCAGTTCTTC.

CDR3 nucleotides: TGTGCCAGCAGCCGTTCCGGGACCGCTGGCTACACCTTC. Translated, it gives CASSRSGTAGYTF. This chain links TRBV12-3 or TRBV12-4 with TRBJ1-2; D is possibly TRBD1 (5 bases). The V end was cut by 6 bases, the J end by 7 bases, with 15 bases between. This CDR3 spans 13 amino acids.

As for this clonotype: An end of the junction differs from the germline gene, which may be a read error. The gene calls are TRBV28 and TRBJ2-7; D may be TRBD1 (6 bases). The CDR3 contains 14 residues. Germline V gives CDR1 MDHEN, CDR2 SYDVKM. The CDR3 sequence: CAGSWTVITYEQYF. CDR3 sequence (DNA): TGTGCCGGCAGTTGGACAGTTATTACCTACGAGCAGTACTTC. The full variable domain, with the rest looked up from reference TRBV28 and TRBJ2-7, is DVKVTQSSRYLVKRTGEKVFLECVQDMDHENMFWYRQDPGLGLRLIYFSYDVKMKEKGDIPEGYSVSREKKERFSLILESASTNQTSMYLCAGSWTVITYEQYFGPGTRLTVT.

The chain joins TRBV12-3 or TRBV12-4 to TRBJ2-7; 8 bases are a match to TRBD1. Trimming cost V 2 bases and J 1 base; bases outside gene matches: 4. This CDR3 has 15 amino acids. CDR3: CASSLNTGGSYEQYF. CDR3 nucleotides: TGTGCCAGCAGTTTAAATACAGGGGGGTCCTACGAGCAGTACTTC.

The V call is TRBV24-1, the J call TRBJ2-3, with a possible D match to TRBD1 (6 bases). With 4 bases removed from V and 0 bases from J, the gap between germline ends came to 10 bases. Germline V gene sequence: CDR1 KGHDR, CDR2 SFDVKD. The CDR3 runs to 15 residues. CDR3 nucleotide sequence: TGTGCCACCAGTGAAGCAGGGGCGAGCACAGATACGCAGTATTTT. Its translation: CATSEAGASTDTQYF.

This clonotype was counted a few times. This chain connects TRBV9 to TRBJ1-2; D perhaps matches TRBD1 (6 bases). The CDR3 has 14 residues. V shed 2 bases and J shed 5 bases, with 13 bases lying between them. The germline CDR1 and CDR2 sequences are SGDLS and YYNGEE. CDR3: CASSVETGAYGYTF. The CDR3 bases are TGTGCCAGCAGCGTCGAGACAGGAGCTTATGGCTACACCTTC.

This clonotype has only a few counts. This chain connects TRBV6-4 to TRBJ2-1; perhaps TRBD2 as D (5 bases). Trimming removed 6 bases at V and 7 bases at J, with 16 bases between. CDR1 MRHNA and CDR2 SNTAGT come from the germline V gene. The CDR3 extends over 14 amino acids. CDR3: CASSRTGRVNEQFF. Written as DNA, the CDR3 is TGTGCCAGCAGCCGGACTGGAAGAGTTAATGAGCAGTTCTTC.

The genes are TRBV18 and TRBJ2-7, with TRBD1 as a possible D gene (5 bases). The length of the CDR3 is 15 residues. Germline CDR1 is KGHSH and CDR2 is LQKENI. Trimming took 3 bases from V and 2 from J, leaving 14 bases between them. For the CDR3, the DNA is TGTGCCAGCTCACCGGGGCAGACTCAACCCTACGAGCAGTACTTC. Its protein product is CASSPGQTQPYEQYF.

This clonotype was seen once. The CDR3 DNA follows: TGTGCCAGCAGCTCCCGACTAGCGCCCAGCACAGATACGCAGTATTTT. As protein: CASSSRLAPSTDTQYF. This rearrangement joins TRBV7-9 to TRBJ2-3, with 8 bases identical to TRBD2. This CDR3 region has 16 residues. Losses at the gene ends were 4 bases for V and 0 bases for J; bases not matched to a gene: 6. Looked up from germline, CDR1 is SEHNR and CDR2 is FQNEAQ (reference sequence).

This clonotype has just a few counts. The CDR3 reads CAISEELWQPQHF. The CDR3 region has the DNA TGTGCCATCAGTGAGGAGTTGTGGCAGCCCCAGCATTTT. V is TRBV10-3 and J is TRBJ1-5; D uncertain. The CDR3 has 13 residues. Germline CDR1 is ENHRY and CDR2 is SYGVKD. Between the trimmed V and J ends, which lost 2 bases and 7 bases, there was a span of 9 bases.

The chain carries TRBV20-1 and TRBJ2-5; D is tentatively TRBD1 or TRBD2 (5 bases each). V was shortened by 6 bases and J by 0 bases, with 8 bases between the two germline ends. Germline CDR1 is DFQATT and CDR2 is SNEGSKA (reference sequence). CDR3 length: 12 residues. The CDR3 DNA reads as TGCAGTGCGGGGGAGTACCAAGAGACCCAGTACTTC. Amino acids: CSAGEYQETQYF.

With respect to this clonotype: The junction shows a germline mismatch at one end, possibly a read error. V and J are TRBV9 and TRBJ2-1, with a weak D call TRBD2 (5 bases). CDR3 size: 15 residues. The germline V gene encodes CDR1 SGDLS and CDR2 YYNGEE. CDR3 coding DNA: TGTGTCAGCAGCCCCTCAGACTGGTTCGGGGAGACCCAGTTCTTC. It codes for CVSSPSDWFGETQFF.

This clonotype was counted ten times or more. The V gene is TRBV10-3, the J gene TRBJ1-2; D may be TRBD1 (6 bases). V was shortened by 8 bases and J by 4 bases, with 8 bases between the two germline ends. The CDR3 has 11 amino acids. Germline V gene lookup returns CDR1 ENHRY and CDR2 SYGVKD. CDR3 sequence (DNA): TGTGCCATCGGACAGATCTATGGCTACACCTTC. This gives the protein CAIGQIYGYTF.

The V call is TRBV10-3, the J call TRBJ2-3, with TRBD1 matching over 8 bases. The junction had 10 bases not matched to a gene; V was cut back by 3 bases and J by 5 bases. The CDR3 consists of 16 residues. The germline gives CDR1 ENHRY, CDR2 SYGVKD. The CDR3 loop is CAISERRTGGGDTQYF. The CDR3 bases are TGTGCCATCAGTGAAAGGAGAACAGGGGGAGGAGATACGCAGTATTTT.

In its sample, this clonotype was seen many times. J is TRBJ2-4 and V is TRBV4-1; D remains unclear. Trimming pared 8 bases from V and 8 bases from J, leaving 16 bases between. This CDR3 comprises 13 residues. The V gene's germline CDR1 is MGHRA and CDR2 YSYEKL. The CDR3 spells CASAAPGVDIQYF. The CDR3 DNA sequence: TGCGCCAGCGCGGCACCGGGCGTAGACATTCAGTACTTC.

The sample holds a few counts of this clonotype. V is TRBV27 and J is TRBJ2-5; TRBD1 matches 10 bases. This CDR3 has 15 residues. The ends lost 10 bases at V and 2 bases at J; junction bases unmatched: 10. The germline V gene encodes CDR1 MNHEY and CDR2 SMNVEV (reference sequence). Written as DNA, the CDR3 is TGTGCCACCCGGGACAGGGGATTCGCTCAAGAGACCCAGTACTTC. Protein sequence: CATRDRGFAQETQYF.

The V call is TRBV12-3 or TRBV12-4, the J call TRBJ2-1; 13 nucleotides align to TRBD2. CDR3 length: 16 residues. J was trimmed by 9 bases and V by 6 bases; bases with no gene match: 11. The CDR3 spells CASSSSTSGGLGEQFF. CDR3 DNA: TGTGCCAGCAGCTCCTCGACTAGCGGGGGGTTGGGTGAGCAGTTCTTC.

Only one count was recorded for this clonotype. The chain carries TRBV3-1 and TRBJ1-1, with D uncertain. Trimming took off 2 bases at V and 7 bases at J, with 11 bases between the two ends. The germline V gene encodes CDR1 LGHDT and CDR2 YNNKEL (reference sequence). The CDR3 is 13 amino acids. CDR3 amino acids: CASSQNLYSEAFF. The CDR3 DNA reads TGTGCCAGCAGCCAAAATCTTTACAGTGAAGCTTTCTTT.

This chain uses TRBV7-3 with TRBJ2-3; possible D gene TRBD1, 6 bases. Looked up from germline, CDR1 is SGHTA and CDR2 is FQGTGA. The CDR3 length is 15 residues. V lost 6 bases, J lost 3 bases, and 16 bases lay in between. The CDR3 sequence is CASSSRGGETDTQYF. The DNA for the CDR3 is TGTGCCAGCAGTTCGAGAGGGGGTGAGACAGATACGCAGTATTTT.

The chain couples TRBV6-6 to TRBJ2-5; 9 bases are shared with TRBD2. Germline V CDR1 and CDR2: MNHNY, SVGAGI (reference sequence). V shed 4 bases, J shed 5 bases, and the junction held 14 bases outside the gene matches. This CDR3 has 17 residues. This CDR3 is CASSFSLASGAWETQYF. The CDR3 region has the DNA TGTGCCAGCAGTTTCTCCTTAGCTAGCGGGGCTTGGGAGACCCAGTACTTC.

The rearrangement joins TRBV5-5 to TRBJ2-2, with D unresolved. The CDR3 covers 15 residues. The ends were cut back, 4 bases at V and 1 base at J, with 11 bases in the middle. Germline V lookup: CDR1 SGHKS, CDR2 YYEKEE (reference sequence). The CDR3 region has the DNA TGTGCCAGCAGCCCCGAGGTGTGGAACACCGGGGAGCTGTTTTTT. Translated: CASSPEVWNTGELFF.

V and J are TRBV10-3 and TRBJ1-1; tentatively, D is TRBD1 (6 bases). Looked up from germline, CDR1 is ENHRY and CDR2 is SYGVKD. This CDR3 has 13 residues. V lost 6 bases, J lost 1 base, and 9 bases lay in between. CDR3 sequence reads: CAISSGQNTEAFF. CDR3 DNA sequence: TGTGCCATCAGCTCGGGACAGAACACTGAAGCTTTCTTT.

This clonotype was seen a handful of times. The chain couples TRBV20-1 to TRBJ2-7; 9 positions match TRBD2. After removal of 3 bases from V and 0 bases from J, the junction contained 3 bases not matched to a gene. The length of the CDR3 is 14 residues. Germline V gene lookup returns CDR1 DFQATT and CDR2 SNEGSKA (reference sequence). The chain's CDR3 is CSARSSGASYEQYF. The CDR3 DNA reads TGCAGTGCTAGGTCTAGCGGGGCCTCCTACGAGCAGTACTTC.

This clonotype was seen a handful of times. The rearrangement joins TRBV12-3 or TRBV12-4 to TRBJ2-7; D possibly corresponds to TRBD1 (6 bases). V was clipped by 6 bases and J by 7 bases, with 16 bases between them. The CDR3 extends over 13 amino acids. CDR3: CASSRRGTGEQYF. DNA for the CDR3: TGTGCCAGCAGCCGCAGGGGAACCGGGGAGCAGTACTTC.

This chain links TRBV4-2 with TRBJ2-5; D not resolved. The V end was cut by 0 bases, the J end by 5 bases, with 13 bases between. This CDR3 is built from 15 residues. Per germline, CDR1 LGHNA and CDR2 YNFKEQ. CDR3 DNA: TGTGCCAGCAGCCAAGATGTGGATAGCTTGGAGACCCAGTACTTC. This encodes CASSQDVDSLETQYF.

For this clonotype: An end of the junction does not agree with germline; a read error may underlie this. This chain joins TRBV7-2 and TRBJ2-1; TRBD2 agrees at 8 bases. CDR1 is SGHTA and CDR2 is FQGNSA in the germline V gene. This CDR3 is built from 15 residues. CDR3 in amino acids: CACSSSGLGYNEQFF. The CDR3 DNA reads TGTGCCTGCAGCTCCTCGGGACTAGGTTACAATGAGCAGTTCTTC.

The chain has TRBV24-1 and TRBJ2-5; D unresolved. The CDR3 loop spans 15 amino acids. From germline, CDR1 is KGHDR and CDR2 SFDVKD. V was trimmed by 3 bases and J by 7 bases, leaving 17 bases between them. CDR3 region: CATSDINHYSGTQYF. The CDR3 DNA reads TGTGCCACCAGTGATATTAACCACTACTCAGGGACCCAGTACTTC.

The chain links TRBV20-1 to TRBJ2-7; a weak D match, TRBD1 (6 bases). CDR3 size: 13 residues. In germline, CDR1 is DFQATT, CDR2 SNEGSKA (reference sequence). CDR3 protein: CSVDSTASYEQYF. CDR3 nucleotide sequence: TGCAGCGTGGACAGTACCGCGTCCTACGAGCAGTACTTC.

The chain joins TRBV28 to TRBJ2-1, with 9 bases identical to TRBD2. CDR3 length: 16 amino acids. Germline CDR1 is MDHEN and CDR2 is SYDVKM. Trimming took 6 bases from V and 9 from J; bases not matched to a gene: 15. The DNA for the CDR3 is TGTGCCAGCAGCCGCGCGGGACTAGCCTTTGGTGGTGAGCAGTTCTTC. Translation gives CASSRAGLAFGGEQFF. Supplemented by reference TRBV28 and TRBJ2-1, the full variable domain reads DVKVTQSSRYLVKRTGEKVFLECVQDMDHENMFWYRQDPGLGLRLIYFSYDVKMKEKGDIPEGYSVSREKKERFSLILESASTNQTSMYLCASSRAGLAFGGEQFFGPGTRLTVL.

In its sample, this clonotype was seen a few times. The CDR3 coding sequence is TGCGCCAGCAGCCTAAACACAGGGTTGGGCACTGAAGCTTTCTTT. Residues: CASSLNTGLGTEAFF. This chain joins TRBV5-1 and TRBJ1-1, with a tentative D call TRBD1 (6 bases). This CDR3 contains 15 residues. V was clipped by 4 bases and J by 4 bases, with 17 bases between them. The V gene's germline CDR1 is SGHRS and CDR2 YFSETQ.

The genes are TRBV7-2 and TRBJ2-7; 9 bases agree with TRBD1. The CDR3 spans 17 residues. Germline V lookup: CDR1 SGHTA, CDR2 FQGNSA. J lost 0 bases, V lost 3 bases, and 9 bases had no gene match. CDR3 residues: CASSFSLTGGSSYEQYF. The CDR3 nucleotides are TGTGCCAGCAGCTTTTCGCTGACAGGGGGAAGCTCCTACGAGCAGTACTTC.

This clonotype came up a few times. The V and J genes are TRBV27 and TRBJ1-6; maybe TRBD1 (5 bases). CDR1 MNHEY and CDR2 SMNVEV come from the germline V gene (reference sequence). This CDR3 spans 13 amino acids. Between the trimmed V and J ends, which lost 2 bases and 10 bases, there was a span of 9 bases. CDR3 sequence (DNA): TGTGCCAGCAGTTTACTGGGGGGGTCACCCCTCCACTTT. It encodes CASSLLGGSPLHF.